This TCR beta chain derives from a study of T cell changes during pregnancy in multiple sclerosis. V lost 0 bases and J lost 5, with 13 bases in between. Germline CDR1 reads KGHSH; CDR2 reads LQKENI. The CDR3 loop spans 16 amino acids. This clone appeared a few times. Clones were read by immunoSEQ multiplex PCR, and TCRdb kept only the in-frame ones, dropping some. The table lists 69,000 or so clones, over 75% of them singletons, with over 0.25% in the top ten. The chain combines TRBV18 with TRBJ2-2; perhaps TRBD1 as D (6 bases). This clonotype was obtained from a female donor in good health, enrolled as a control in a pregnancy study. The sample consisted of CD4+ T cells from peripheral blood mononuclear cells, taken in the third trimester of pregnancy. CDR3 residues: CASSPPGRGGTGELFF. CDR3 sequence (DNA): TGTGCCAGCTCACCACCCGGCAGGGGTGGAACCGGGGAGCTGTTTTTT.